These 9 T cell receptor beta chains were all obtained from the same sample, sequenced in a study of vaccination effects on CD4 cells after COVID-19. The antigens of these receptors remain unknown. Sequencing followed a ViraFEST assay step that expanded antigen-specific CD4+ T cells with viral peptide pools. Once cultured for around 11 days, the cells underwent separation to obtain CD4+ T cells. Nucleocapsid antibody tests were negative, and the vaccine recipients had no prior SARS-CoV-2 infection. TCRdb's table, derived via immunoSEQ multiplex PCR, lists solely in-frame clones and lacks some. The table has 65,000 to 90,000 clones, 78% seen once. The material sequenced was CD4+ T cells from PBMCs cultured with SARS-CoV-2 spike peptides, taken before COVID-19 vaccination. Source of these receptors: a human donor who received a COVID-19 vaccine.

V and J are TRBV5-1 and TRBJ1-1; no clear D. CDR1 and CDR2 from the germline V gene are SGHRS and YFSETQ. V dropped 2 bases and J dropped 5 bases, with 13 bases sitting between them. This CDR3 has 14 amino acids. The CDR3 coding sequence is TGCGCCAGCAGCTTAACGGACGGGGTGACTGAAGCTTTCTTT. As protein: CASSLTDGVTEAFF.

The chain couples TRBV18 to TRBJ2-5; D is undetermined. V was shortened by 3 bases and J by 4 bases, with 3 bases between the two germline ends. CDR3 length equals 11 residues. Germline loops: CDR1 KGHSH, CDR2 LQKENI. CDR3 bases: TGTGCCAGCTCACCGGGAGAGACCCAGTACTTC. This gives the protein CASSPGETQYF.

CDR3: CASSDSTSRLDNEQFF. The CDR3, as DNA: TGTGCCAGCAGTGATTCCACTAGCAGACTAGACAATGAGCAGTTCTTC. The chain employs TRBV6-1 and TRBJ2-1, with D possibly being TRBD2 (6 bases). Between the trimmed V and J ends, which lost 3 bases and 5 bases, there was a span of 17 bases. CDR1 and CDR2 from the germline V gene are MNHNS and SASEGT. The CDR3 has 16 residues.

The chain joins TRBV19 to TRBJ2-1, with 9 bases aligning to TRBD1. This CDR3 contains 15 residues. V lost 2 bases to trimming and J lost 3 bases; unmatched junction nucleotides: 2. Per germline, CDR1 LNHDA and CDR2 SQIVND (reference sequence). CDR3 coding DNA: TGTGCCAGTAGTATAACGGGACAGGGCTACAATGAGCAGTTCTTC. Translation: CASSITGQGYNEQFF. Looking up the rest from reference TRBV19 and TRBJ2-1 gives the full variable domain: DGGITQSPKYLFRKEGQNVTLSCEQNLNHDAMYWYRQDPGQGLRLIYYSQIVNDFQKGDIAEGYSVSREKKESFPLTVTSAQKNPTAFYLCASSITGQGYNEQFFGPGTRLTVL.

This clone was found a few times. V is TRBV9 and J is TRBJ1-3; no definite D call. The V gene's germline CDR1 is SGDLS and CDR2 YYNGEE. The CDR3 runs to 15 residues. Trimming pared 4 bases from V and 2 bases from J, leaving 13 bases between. CDR3 in DNA: TGTGCCAGCAGCTCAGAGGGAGCGCCTGGAAACACCATATATTTT. Translated, it gives CASSSEGAPGNTIYF. Based on the CDR3 plus reference TRBV9 and TRBJ1-3, the full variable domain is DSGVTQTPKHLITATGQRVTLRCSPRSGDLSVYWYQQSLDQGLQFLIQYYNGEERAKGNILERFSAQQFPDLHSELNLSSLELGDSALYFCASSSEGAPGNTIYFGEGSWLTVV.

This clone came up once. The rearrangement links TRBV28 to TRBJ1-3; tentative D call: TRBD1 (6 bases). Trimming shortened V by 6 bases and J by 3 bases, and 12 bases separated the two germline ends. The CDR3 covers 14 residues. CDR1 is MDHEN, CDR2 SYDVKM, per germline. The CDR3 is CASSQGGDGNTIYF. CDR3 coding DNA: TGTGCCAGCAGCCAAGGGGGGGATGGAAACACCATATATTTT.

The genes are TRBV18 and TRBJ1-2; 8 bases agree with TRBD1. The length of the CDR3 is 14 residues. The J segment lost 8 bases and the V segment lost 4 bases, leaving 9 bases of the junction unmatched. Germline values: CDR1 KGHSH, CDR2 LQKENI. The CDR3 here is CASSQDRENRGYTF. CDR3 bases: TGTGCCAGCTCACAGGACAGGGAAAACCGAGGCTACACCTTC.

The rearrangement links TRBV20-1 to TRBJ1-5; D may be TRBD1 (5 bases). The V end was cut by 8 bases, the J end by 5 bases, with 10 bases between. The CDR3 has 11 amino acids. Germline CDR1 reads DFQATT; CDR2 reads SNEGSKA (reference sequence). The CDR3 region has the DNA TGCAGTAGGGGTACTCATCAGCCCCAGCATTTT. Protein: CSRGTHQPQHF.

The V and J genes are TRBV2 and TRBJ2-5; D remains ambiguous. The CDR3 is 11 amino acids. Deletions cut 5 bases from V and 4 bases from J, with 5 bases between. Germline values: CDR1 SNHLY, CDR2 FYNNEI. CDR3 region: CASSLRETQYF. In nucleotides, the CDR3 is TGTGCCAGCAGTCTAAGAGAGACCCAGTACTTC.